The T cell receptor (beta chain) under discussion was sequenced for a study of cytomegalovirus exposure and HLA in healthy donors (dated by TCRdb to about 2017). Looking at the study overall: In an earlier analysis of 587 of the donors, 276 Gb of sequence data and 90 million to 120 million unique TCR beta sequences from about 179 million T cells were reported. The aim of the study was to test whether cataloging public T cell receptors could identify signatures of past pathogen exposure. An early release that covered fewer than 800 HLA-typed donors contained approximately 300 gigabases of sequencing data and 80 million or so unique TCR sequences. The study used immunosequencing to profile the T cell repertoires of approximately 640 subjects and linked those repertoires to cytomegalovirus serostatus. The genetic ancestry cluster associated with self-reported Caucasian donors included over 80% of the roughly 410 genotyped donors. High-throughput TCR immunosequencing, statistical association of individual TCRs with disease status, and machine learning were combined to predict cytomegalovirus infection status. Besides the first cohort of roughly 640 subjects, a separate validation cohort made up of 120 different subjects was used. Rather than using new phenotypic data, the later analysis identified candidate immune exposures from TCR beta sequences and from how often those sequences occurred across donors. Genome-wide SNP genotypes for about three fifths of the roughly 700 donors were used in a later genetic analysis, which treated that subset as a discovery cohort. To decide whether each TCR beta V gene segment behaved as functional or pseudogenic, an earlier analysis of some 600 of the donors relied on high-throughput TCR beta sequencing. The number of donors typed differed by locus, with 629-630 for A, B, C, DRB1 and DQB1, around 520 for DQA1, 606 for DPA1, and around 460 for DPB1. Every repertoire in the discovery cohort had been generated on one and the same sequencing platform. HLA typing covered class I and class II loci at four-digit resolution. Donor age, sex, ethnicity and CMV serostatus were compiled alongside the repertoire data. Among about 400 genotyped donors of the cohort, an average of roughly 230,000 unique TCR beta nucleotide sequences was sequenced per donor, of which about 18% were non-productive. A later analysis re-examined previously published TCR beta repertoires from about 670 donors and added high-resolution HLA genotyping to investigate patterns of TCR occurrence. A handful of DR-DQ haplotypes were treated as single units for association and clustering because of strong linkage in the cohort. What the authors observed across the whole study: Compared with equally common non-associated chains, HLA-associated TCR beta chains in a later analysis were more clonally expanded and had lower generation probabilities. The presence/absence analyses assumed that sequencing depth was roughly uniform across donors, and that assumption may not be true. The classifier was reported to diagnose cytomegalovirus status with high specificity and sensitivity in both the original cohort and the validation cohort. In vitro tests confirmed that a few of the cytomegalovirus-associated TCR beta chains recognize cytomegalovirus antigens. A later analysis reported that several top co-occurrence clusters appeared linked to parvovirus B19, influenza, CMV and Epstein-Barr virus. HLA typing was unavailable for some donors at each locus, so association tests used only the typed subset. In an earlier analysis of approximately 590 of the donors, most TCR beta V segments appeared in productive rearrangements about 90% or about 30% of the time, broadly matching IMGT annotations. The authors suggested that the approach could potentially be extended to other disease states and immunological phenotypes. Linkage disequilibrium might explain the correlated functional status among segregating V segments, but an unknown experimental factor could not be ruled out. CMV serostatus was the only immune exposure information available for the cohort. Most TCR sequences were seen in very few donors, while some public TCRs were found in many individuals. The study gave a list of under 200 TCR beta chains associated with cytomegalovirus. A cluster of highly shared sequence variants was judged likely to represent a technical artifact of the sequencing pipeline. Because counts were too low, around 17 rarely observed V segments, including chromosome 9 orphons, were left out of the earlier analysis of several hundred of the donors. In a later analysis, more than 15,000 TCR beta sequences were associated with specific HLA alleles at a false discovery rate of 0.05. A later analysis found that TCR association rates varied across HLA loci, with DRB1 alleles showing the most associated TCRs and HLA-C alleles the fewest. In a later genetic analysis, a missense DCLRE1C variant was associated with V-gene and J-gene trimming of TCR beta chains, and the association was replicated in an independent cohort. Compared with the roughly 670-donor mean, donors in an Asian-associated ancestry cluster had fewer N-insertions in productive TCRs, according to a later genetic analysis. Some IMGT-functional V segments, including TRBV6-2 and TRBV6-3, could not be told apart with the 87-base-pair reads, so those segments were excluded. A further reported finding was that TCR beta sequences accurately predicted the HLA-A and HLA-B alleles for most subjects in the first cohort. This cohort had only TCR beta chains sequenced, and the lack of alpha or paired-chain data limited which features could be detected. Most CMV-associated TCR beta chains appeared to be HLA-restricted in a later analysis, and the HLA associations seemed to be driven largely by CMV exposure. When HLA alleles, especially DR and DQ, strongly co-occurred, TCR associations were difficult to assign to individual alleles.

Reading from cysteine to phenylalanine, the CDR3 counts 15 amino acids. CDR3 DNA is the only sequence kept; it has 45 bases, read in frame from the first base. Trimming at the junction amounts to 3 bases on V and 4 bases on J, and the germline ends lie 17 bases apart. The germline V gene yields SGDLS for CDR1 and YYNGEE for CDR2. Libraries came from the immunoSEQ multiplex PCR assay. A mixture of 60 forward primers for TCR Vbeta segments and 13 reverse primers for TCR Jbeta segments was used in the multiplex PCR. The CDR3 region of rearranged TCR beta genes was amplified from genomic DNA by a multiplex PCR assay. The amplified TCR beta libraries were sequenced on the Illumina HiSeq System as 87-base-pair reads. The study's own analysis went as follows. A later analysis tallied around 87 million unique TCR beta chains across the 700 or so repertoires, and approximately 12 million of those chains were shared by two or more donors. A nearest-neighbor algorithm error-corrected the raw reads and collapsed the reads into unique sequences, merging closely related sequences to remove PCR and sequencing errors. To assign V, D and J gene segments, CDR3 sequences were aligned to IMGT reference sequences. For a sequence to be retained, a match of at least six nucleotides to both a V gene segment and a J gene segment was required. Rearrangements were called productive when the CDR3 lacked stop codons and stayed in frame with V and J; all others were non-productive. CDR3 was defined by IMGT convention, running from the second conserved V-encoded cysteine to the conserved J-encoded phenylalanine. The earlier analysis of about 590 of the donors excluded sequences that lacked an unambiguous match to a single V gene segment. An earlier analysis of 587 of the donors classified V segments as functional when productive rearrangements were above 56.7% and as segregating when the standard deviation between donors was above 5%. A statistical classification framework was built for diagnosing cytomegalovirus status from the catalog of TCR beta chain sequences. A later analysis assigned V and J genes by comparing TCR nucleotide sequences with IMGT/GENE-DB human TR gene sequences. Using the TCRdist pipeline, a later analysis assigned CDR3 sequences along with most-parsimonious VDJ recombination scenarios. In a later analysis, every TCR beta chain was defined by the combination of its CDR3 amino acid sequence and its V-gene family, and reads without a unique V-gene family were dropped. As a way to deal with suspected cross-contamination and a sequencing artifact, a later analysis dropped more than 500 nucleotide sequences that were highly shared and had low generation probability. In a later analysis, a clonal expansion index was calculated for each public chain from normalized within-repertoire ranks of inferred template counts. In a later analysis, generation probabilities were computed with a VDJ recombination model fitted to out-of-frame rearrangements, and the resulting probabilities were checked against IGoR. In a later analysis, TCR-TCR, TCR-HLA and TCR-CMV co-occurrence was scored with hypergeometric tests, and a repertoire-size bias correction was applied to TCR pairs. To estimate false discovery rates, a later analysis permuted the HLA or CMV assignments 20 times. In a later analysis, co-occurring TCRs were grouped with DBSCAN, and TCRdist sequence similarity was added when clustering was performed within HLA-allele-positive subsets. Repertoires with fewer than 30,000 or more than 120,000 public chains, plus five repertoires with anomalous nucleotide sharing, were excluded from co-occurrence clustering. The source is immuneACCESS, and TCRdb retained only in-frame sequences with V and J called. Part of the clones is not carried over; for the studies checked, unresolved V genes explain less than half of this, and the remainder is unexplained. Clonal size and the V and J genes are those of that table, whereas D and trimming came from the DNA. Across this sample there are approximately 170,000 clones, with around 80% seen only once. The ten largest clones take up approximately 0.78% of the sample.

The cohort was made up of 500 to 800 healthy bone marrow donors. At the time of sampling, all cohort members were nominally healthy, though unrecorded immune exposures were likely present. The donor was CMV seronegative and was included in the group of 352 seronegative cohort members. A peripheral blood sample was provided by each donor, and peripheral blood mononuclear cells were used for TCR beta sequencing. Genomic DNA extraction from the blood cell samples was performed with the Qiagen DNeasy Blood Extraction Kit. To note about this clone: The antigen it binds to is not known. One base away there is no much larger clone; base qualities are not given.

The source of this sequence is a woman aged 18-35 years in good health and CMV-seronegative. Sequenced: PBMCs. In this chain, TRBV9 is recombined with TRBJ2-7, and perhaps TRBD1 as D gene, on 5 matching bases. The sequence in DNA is TGTGCCAGCAGCGCCCAGGGCGAGCACCTTTACGAGCAGTACTTC. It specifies CASSAQGEHLYEQYF.